These T cell receptor beta chains were read from a single sample in a study of response to subunit inactivated influenza vaccine. TCRdb called the RT-PCR reads again in MiXCR, with one record for every CDR3 protein. The table lists 200,000 to 300,000 distinct CDR3 sequences, 12% of them singletons. Here the sequenced sample was non-naive T cells sorted from PBMCs, taken 14 to 15 days before vaccination. All receptors come from a man aged 50 or older who received an inactivated influenza vaccine. Each CDR3 is given with its conserved first and last residue. A D gene is named only where the DNA matches it firmly. Expanded clones get a size class; other rows say once, few or many, or leave the size out.

abundance	d_gene	v_gene	j_gene	CDR3nt	CDR3aa
NA	TRBD2	TRBV4-3	TRBJ2-5	TGCGCCAGCAGCCCACTTGGGGCTAGCGGGGGGTTGGCGAGAGAGACCCAGTACTTC	CASSPLGASGGLARETQYF
many	TRBD1	TRBV3-1	TRBJ2-1	TGTGCCAGCAGCCAAAATCGACAGGGAAGGGGCAATGAGCAGTTCTTC	CASSQNRQGRGNEQFF
NA	TRBD1	TRBV28	TRBJ2-7	TGTGCCAGCAGGGGGACAGCCGCTTCCTACGAGCAGTACTTC	CASRGTAASYEQYF
NA	TRBD1	TRBV20-1	TRBJ2-1	TGCAGTGCCTATCTTAGACAGGGGGCGGTCAATGAGCAGTTCTTC	CSAYLRQGAVNEQFF
NA	TRBD2	TRBV6-2/TRBV6-3	TRBJ2-7	TGTGCCAGCAGACTAGCGGGAGCGCACGAGCAGTACTTC	CASRLAGAHEQYF
few	NA	TRBV11-2	TRBJ2-7	TGTGCCAGCAGCCCCGGAGGACAGACCTACGAGCAGTACTTC	CASSPGGQTYEQYF
NA	NA	TRBV20-1	TRBJ1-5	TGCTGTGCTAGAGATCCGGGCAGGGGCAACAATCAGCCCCAGCATTTT	CCARDPGRGNNQPQHF
NA	TRBD1	TRBV7-2	TRBJ2-2	TGTGCCAGCAGCGTGACAGGGGGCGAAACCGGGGAGCTGTTTTTT	CASSVTGGETGELFF
few	NA	TRBV5-1	TRBJ2-3	TGCGCCAGCAGCTCAAACACAAGGACGAATCCTAGCACAGATACGCAGTATTTT	CASSSNTRTNPSTDTQYF
NA	NA	TRBV15	TRBJ2-7	TGTGCCACCAGCAGAGATGGCCTAGCGCGCGAGCAGTACTTC	CATSRDGLAREQYF
few	TRBD1	TRBV11-2	TRBJ2-3	TGTGCCAGCAGCCCTGGGACAGCTTTCACAGATACGCAGTATTTT	CASSPGTAFTDTQYF
many	NA	TRBV18	TRBJ2-3	TGTGCCAGCGCCGCGGGAATCACAGATACGCAGTATTTT	CASAAGITDTQYF
few	NA	TRBV14	TRBJ1-1	TGTGCCAGCAGCCATTCTAACTTCATGAACACTGAAGCTTTCTTT	CASSHSNFMNTEAFF
few	NA	TRBV4-2	TRBJ1-1	TGTGCCAGCAGCCAAGAGGACGGGAAAGATGAAGCTTTCTTT	CASSQEDGKDEAFF
few	TRBD1	TRBV5-1	TRBJ2-7	TGCGCCAGCAGCCCGCCGGGACAGGGGGCTCGGCGCGAGCAGTACTTC	CASSPPGQGARREQYF
NA	TRBD2	TRBV7-8	TRBJ2-1	TGTGCCAGCAGCTTAGCGGGACTAGCGGCCACAAGAGGTGACAATGAGCAGTTCTTC	CASSLAGLAATRGDNEQFF
NA	NA	TRBV5-1	TRBJ1-2	TGCGCCAGCAGGAGGGCACCAAACTATGGCTACACCTTC	CASRRAPNYGYTF